This T cell receptor beta chain was sequenced in a study of cytomegalovirus exposure and HLA in healthy donors. The primer mix had 60 Vbeta and 13 Jbeta primers. Source study methods: Later, some 79 million unique TCR beta chains were counted in an analysis, and about 10 million of them were shared. Repertoires were generated with immunoSEQ multiplex PCR, while TCRdb's copy carries only in-frame clones and drops some. V and J calls and clone size come straight from that table; D and trimming were deduced from the DNA. This repertoire shows around 100,000 clones, about three fifths found once; its top ten account for 3% to 4%. Study-level findings and limits: The authors later linked a missense DCLRE1C variant to TCR beta V- and J-gene trimming. In a later analysis, parvovirus B19, influenza, CMV and Epstein-Barr virus appeared linked to several top co-occurrence clusters.

Remarks on this clone: Its antigen is not known.

This CDR3 is 15 amino acids long. Germline V gives CDR1 SGHNT, CDR2 YYREEE (reference sequence). The V and J ends lost 6 bases and 3 bases, in that order; junction bases with no gene match: 10. The source of this sequence is a young man in good health and CMV-seronegative. The specimen sequenced was PBMCs. The chain combines TRBV5-4 with TRBJ2-5, with TRBD2 matching 8 bases. For the CDR3, the DNA is TGTGCCAGCATCAACAGACCAGCGGGAGAAGAGACCCAGTACTTC. It translates to CASINRPAGEETQYF.